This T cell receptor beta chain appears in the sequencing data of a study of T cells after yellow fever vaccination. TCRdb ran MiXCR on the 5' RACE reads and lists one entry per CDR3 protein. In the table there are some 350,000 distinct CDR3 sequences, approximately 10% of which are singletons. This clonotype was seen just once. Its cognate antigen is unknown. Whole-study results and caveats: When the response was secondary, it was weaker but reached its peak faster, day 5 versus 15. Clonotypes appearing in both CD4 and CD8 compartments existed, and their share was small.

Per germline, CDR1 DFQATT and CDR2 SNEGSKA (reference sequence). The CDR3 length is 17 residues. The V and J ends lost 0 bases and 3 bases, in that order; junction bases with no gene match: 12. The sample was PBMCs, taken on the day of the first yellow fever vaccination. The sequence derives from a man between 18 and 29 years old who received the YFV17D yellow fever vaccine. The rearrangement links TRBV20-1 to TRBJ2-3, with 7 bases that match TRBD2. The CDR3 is CSAREWVLGGVTDTQYF. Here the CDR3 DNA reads TGCAGTGCTAGAGAGTGGGTATTGGGGGGGGTGACAGATACGCAGTATTTT.